This entry describes one T cell receptor beta chain. Its antigen is undetermined. The data were taken from a study of T cell responses to AZD1222 COVID-19 vaccine. Overall study results and limits: Donors skewed white British and female; clonal diversity was possibly underestimated. Only a handful of AZD1222 recipients tested seropositive at baseline.

The CDR3 sequence is 16 residues long. CDR1 is LGHDT, CDR2 YNNKEL, per germline (reference sequence). V lost 4 bases, J lost 5 bases, and 9 bases stayed unmatched. Measured with immunoSEQ multiplex PCR; TCRdb has only the in-frame clones, and not every one. The sample records some 110,000 clones, more than 75% being singletons. The sample consisted of peripheral blood, taken 28 days after the second AZD1222 dose. The chain combines TRBV3-1 (or the pseudogene TRBV3-2) with TRBJ2-7; TRBD2 aligns across 12 bases. This clonotype was sampled from an adult who received the AZD1222 COVID-19 vaccine. The chain's CDR3 is CASSLRLAGVIHEQYF. The CDR3 region has the DNA TGTGCCAGCAGCCTTCGACTAGCGGGGGTAATCCACGAGCAGTACTTC.